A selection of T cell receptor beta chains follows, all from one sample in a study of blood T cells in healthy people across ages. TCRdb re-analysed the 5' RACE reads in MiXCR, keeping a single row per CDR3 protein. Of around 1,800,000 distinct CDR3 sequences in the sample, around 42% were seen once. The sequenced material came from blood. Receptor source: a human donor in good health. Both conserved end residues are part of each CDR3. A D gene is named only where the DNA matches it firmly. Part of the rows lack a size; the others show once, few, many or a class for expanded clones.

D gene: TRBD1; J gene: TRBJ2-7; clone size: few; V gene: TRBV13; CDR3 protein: CASTATGTGIYEQYF; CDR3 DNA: TGTGCCAGCACCGCCACCGGGACAGGGATCTACGAGCAGTACTTC
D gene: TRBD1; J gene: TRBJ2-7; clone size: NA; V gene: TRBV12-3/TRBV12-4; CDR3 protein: CASSSDRASSYEQYF; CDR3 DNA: TGTGCCAGCAGCTCGGACAGGGCCAGCTCCTACGAGCAGTACTTC
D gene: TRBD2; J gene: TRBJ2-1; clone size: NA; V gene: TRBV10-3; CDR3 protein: CAIGTSPDEQFF; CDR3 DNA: TGTGCCATCGGGACTAGCCCCGATGAGCAGTTCTTC
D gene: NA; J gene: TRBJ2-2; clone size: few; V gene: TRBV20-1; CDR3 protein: CSARGTLATGELFF; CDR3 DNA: TGCAGTGCTAGAGGGACACTGGCCACCGGGGAGCTGTTTTTT
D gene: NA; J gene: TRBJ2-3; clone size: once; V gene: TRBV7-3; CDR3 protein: CASSPTITITDTQYF; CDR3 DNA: TGTGCCAGCAGCCCCACAATAACGATTACGGATACGCAGTATTTT
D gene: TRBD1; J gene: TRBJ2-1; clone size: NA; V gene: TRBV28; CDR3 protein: CASRKGAGYNEQFF; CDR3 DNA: TGTGCCAGCAGGAAGGGGGCTGGATACAATGAGCAGTTCTTC
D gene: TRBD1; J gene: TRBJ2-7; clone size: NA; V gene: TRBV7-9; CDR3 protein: CASGYEGTGYEQYF; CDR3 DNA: TGTGCCAGCGGGTACGAGGGGACAGGCTACGAGCAGTACTTC
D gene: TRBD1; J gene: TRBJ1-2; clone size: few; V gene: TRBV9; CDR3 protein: CASSGDRALNYGYTF; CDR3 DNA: TGTGCCAGCAGCGGCGACAGGGCCCTTAACTATGGCTACACCTTC
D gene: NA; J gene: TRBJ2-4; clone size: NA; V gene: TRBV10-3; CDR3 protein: CASPGQVHGSAKNIQYF; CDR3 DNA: TGTGCCTCCCCGGGACAAGTACATGGGTCGGCCAAAAACATTCAGTACTTC
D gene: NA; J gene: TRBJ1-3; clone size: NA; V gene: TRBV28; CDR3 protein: CASAPGGGGNTIYF; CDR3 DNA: TGTGCCAGCGCCCCGGGGGGAGGTGGAAACACCATATATTTT
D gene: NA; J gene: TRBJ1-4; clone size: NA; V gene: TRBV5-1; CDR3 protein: CASSSMFSVSEKLFF; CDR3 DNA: TGCGCCAGCAGCTCGATGTTTAGCGTCAGTGAAAAACTGTTTTTT
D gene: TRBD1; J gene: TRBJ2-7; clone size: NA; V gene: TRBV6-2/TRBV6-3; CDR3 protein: CASSYSPRGHYEQYF; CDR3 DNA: TGTGCCAGCAGTTACTCGCCCAGGGGGCATTACGAGCAGTACTTC
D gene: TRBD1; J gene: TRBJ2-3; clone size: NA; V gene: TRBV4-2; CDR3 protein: CASSQGRIDRVPTGDTQYF; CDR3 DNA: TGTGCCAGCAGCCAAGGTCGTATTGACAGGGTCCCTACGGGAGATACGCAGTATTTT
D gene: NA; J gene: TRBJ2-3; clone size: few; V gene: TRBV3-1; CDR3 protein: CASSWSLGYTDTRYF; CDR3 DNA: TGTGCCAGCAGTTGGTCTTTGGGATACACAGATACGCGGTATTTT
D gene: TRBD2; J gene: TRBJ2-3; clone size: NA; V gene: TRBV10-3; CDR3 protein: CAIRSGGGTDTQYF; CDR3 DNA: TGTGCCATCAGGAGCGGGGGGGGCACAGATACGCAGTATTTT
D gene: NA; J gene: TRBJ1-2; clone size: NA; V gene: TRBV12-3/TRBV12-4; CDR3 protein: CASSLVSGREGGYTF; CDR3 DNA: TGTGCCAGCAGTTTAGTCTCAGGGAGGGAGGGGGGCTACACCTTC
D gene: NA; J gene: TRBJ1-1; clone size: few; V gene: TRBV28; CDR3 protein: CASSSDTGTHSRVTEAFF; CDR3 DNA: TGTGCCAGCAGCTCCGATACCGGGACCCACTCAAGGGTCACTGAAGCTTTCTTT
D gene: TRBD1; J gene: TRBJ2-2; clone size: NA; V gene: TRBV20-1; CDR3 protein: CSARSGTANTGELFF; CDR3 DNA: TGCAGTGCTAGGTCCGGGACAGCCAACACCGGGGAGCTGTTTTTT
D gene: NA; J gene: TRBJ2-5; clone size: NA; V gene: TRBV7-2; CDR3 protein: CASSLYGGGETQYF; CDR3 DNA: TGTGCCAGCAGCTTATACGGCGGCGGGGAGACCCAGTACTTC
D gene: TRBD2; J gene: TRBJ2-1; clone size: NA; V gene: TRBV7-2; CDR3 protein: CASSLMLAGDNEQFF; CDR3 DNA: TGTGCCAGCAGCTTAATGCTAGCGGGGGATAATGAGCAGTTCTTC
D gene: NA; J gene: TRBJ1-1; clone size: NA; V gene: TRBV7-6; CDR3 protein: CASSLTKIDTEAFF; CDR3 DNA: TGTGCCAGCAGCCTGACCAAAATCGACACTGAAGCTTTCTTT
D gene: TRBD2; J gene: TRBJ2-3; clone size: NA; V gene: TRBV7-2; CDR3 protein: CASSLDGGANTDTQYF; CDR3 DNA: TGTGCCAGCAGCTTAGACGGGGGGGCGAACACAGATACGCAGTATTTT
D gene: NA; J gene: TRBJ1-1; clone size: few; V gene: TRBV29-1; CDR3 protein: CSVEVMGSATEAFF; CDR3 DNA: TGCAGCGTTGAGGTAATGGGATCGGCTACTGAAGCTTTCTTT
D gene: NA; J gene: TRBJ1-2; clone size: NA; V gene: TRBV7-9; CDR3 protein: CASSPRTSGYGYTF; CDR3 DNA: TGTGCCAGCAGCCCCCGAACATCAGGGTATGGCTACACCTTC
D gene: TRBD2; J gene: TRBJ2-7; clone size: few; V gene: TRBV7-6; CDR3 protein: CASSYRTSGIYEQYF; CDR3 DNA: TGTGCCAGCAGCTACAGGACTAGCGGAATATACGAGCAGTACTTC
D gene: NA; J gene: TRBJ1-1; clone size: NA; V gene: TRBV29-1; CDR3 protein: CSTRTALGIAFF; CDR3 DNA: TGCAGCACCCGGACCGCACTTGGTATAGCTTTCTTT
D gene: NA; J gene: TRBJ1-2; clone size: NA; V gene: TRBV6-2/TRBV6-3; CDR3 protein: CASSLKYEGHGYTF; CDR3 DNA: TGTGCCAGCAGTCTGAAATACGAGGGACATGGCTACACCTTC
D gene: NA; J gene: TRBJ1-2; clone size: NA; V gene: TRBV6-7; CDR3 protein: CASSPQEFGDGYTF; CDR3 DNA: TGTGCCAGCAGTCCACAGGAGTTCGGCGATGGCTACACCTTC
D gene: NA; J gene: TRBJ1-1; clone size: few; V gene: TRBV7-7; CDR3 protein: CASSPGGLGEAFF; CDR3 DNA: TGTGCTAGCAGCCCGGGGGGGCTTGGTGAAGCTTTCTTT
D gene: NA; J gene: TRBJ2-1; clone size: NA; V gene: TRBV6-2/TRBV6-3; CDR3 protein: CASSRREAREQFF; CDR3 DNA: TGTGCCAGCAGCCGCAGGGAGGCGCGTGAGCAGTTCTTC
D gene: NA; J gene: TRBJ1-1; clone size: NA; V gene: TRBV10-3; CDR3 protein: CAISKDMNTEAFF; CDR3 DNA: TGTGCCATCAGTAAGGACATGAACACTGAAGCTTTCTTT
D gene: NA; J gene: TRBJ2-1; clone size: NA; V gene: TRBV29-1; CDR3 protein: CSVERSRGGEQFF; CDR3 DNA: TGCAGCGTTGAGAGGTCTAGGGGGGGGGAGCAGTTCTTC
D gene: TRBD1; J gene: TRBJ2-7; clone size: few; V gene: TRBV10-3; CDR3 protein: CAISELGWGQGHYEQYF; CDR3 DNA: TGTGCCATCAGTGAATTGGGCTGGGGACAGGGCCACTACGAGCAGTACTTC
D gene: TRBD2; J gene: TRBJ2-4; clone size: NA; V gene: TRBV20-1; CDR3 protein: CSARYGGAYNEQYF; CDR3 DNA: TGCAGTGCTAGATACGGGGGGGCTTACAATGAGCAGTACTTC
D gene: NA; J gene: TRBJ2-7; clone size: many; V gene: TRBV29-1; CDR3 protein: CSVENTGLSSYEQYF; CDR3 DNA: TGCAGCGTTGAAAATACAGGGCTTAGCTCCTACGAGCAGTACTTC
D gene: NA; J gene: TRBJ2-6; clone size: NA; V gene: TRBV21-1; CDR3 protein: CASSKVPGTSYSGANVLTF; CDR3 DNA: TGTGCCAGCAGCAAGGTTCCCGGGACATCCTACTCTGGGGCCAACGTCCTGACTTTC
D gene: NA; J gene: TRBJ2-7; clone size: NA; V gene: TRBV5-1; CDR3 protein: CASSRPGAGAYEQYF; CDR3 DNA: TGCGCCAGCAGCCGGCCTGGGGCAGGCGCATACGAGCAGTACTTC
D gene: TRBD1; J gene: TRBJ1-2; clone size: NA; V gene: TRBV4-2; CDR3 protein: CASSLTETGVGYTF; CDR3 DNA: TGTGCCAGCAGCCTTACCGAGACAGGGGTCGGCTACACCTTC
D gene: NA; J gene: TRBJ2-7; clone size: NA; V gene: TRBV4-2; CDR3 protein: CASSQDWDTFYEQYF; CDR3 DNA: TGTGCCAGCAGCCAAGATTGGGACACCTTCTACGAGCAGTACTTC
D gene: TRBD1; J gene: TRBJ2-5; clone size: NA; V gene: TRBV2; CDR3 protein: CASSTDRYQETQYF; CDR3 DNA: TGTGCCAGCAGTACGGACAGGTACCAAGAGACCCAGTACTTC
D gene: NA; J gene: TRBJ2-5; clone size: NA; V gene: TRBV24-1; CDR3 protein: CATSDKRIGEQYF; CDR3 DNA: TGTGCCACCAGTGATAAAAGGATAGGGGAGCAGTACTTC
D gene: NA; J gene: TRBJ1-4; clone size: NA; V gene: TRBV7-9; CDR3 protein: CASSIVRDGNEKLFF; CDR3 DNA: TGTGCCAGCAGCATCGTCCGGGACGGGAATGAAAAACTGTTTTTT
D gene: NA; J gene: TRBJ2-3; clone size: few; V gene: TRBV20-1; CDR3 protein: CSARGTDWRDTQYF; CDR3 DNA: TGCAGTGCTAGAGGGACTGACTGGCGGGATACGCAGTATTTT
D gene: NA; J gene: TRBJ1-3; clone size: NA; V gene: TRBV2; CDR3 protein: CAGRSYSGNTIYF; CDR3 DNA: TGTGCTGGCAGGAGTTACTCTGGAAACACCATATATTTT
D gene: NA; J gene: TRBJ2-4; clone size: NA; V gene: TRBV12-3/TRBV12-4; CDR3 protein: CASSFQGEAYGQYF; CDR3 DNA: TGTGCCAGCAGTTTTCAGGGCGAGGCGTACGGGCAGTACTTC
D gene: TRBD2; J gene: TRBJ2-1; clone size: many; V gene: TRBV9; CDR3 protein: CASSVTSGSSYNEQFF; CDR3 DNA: TGTGCCAGCAGCGTAACTAGCGGTAGCTCCTACAATGAGCAGTTCTTC
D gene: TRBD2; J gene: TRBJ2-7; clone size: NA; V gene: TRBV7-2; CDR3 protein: CASSTRLAGGLTYEQYF; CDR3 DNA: TGTGCCAGCAGCACCCGACTAGCGGGGGGGTTAACCTACGAGCAGTACTTC